This T cell receptor (beta chain) was sequenced in a study of naive and memory T cell subsets. V shed 4 bases, J shed 0 bases, and the junction held 7 bases outside the gene matches. The CDR3 extends over 16 amino acids. This clonotype was counted at least ten times. Adult healthy volunteers gave 2.5 ml peripheral blood for whole-blood RNA. Reverse transcription of blood and skin TCR RNA was primed at alpha and beta constant regions. Amplification of ligated cDNA took four PCR rounds with SP2 and nested alpha and beta constant primers. TCRdb analysed the 5' RACE reads with MiXCR anew, one entry per CDR3 protein. The profile shows tens of thousands of distinct CDR3 sequences, 4% to 5% of them singletons.

This chain uses TRBV12-3 or TRBV12-4 with TRBJ2-5; 8 nucleotides match TRBD2. The clonotype originates from a male donor in good health. CDR3 region: CASSSSGGRYQETQYF. For the CDR3, the DNA is TGTGCCAGCAGTTCCAGCGGGGGCCGGTACCAAGAGACCCAGTACTTC.